Listed below are T cell receptor beta chains from one sample, sequenced in a study of OX40 agonist ivuxolimab in advanced cancers. Clones were sequenced by immunoSEQ multiplex PCR, and TCRdb holds only the in-frame ones, with some missing. The table includes 45,000 or so clones, approximately 91% detected once. Here the sequenced sample was CD4+ or CD8+ T cells sorted from blood, taken in a trial of the OX40 agonist ivuxolimab. The receptors stem from an adult with an advanced solid tumor such as melanoma, head and neck, liver or kidney cancer. The CDR3 runs from the conserved cysteine through the conserved F or W. The D gene is left open where the match is weak. Size is stated for part of the rows, as once, few or many counts, or as a class when the clone is expanded.

clone size	J gene	CDR3 length	V gene	D gene	CDR3 protein	CDR3 DNA
medium-sized	TRBJ1-2	15	TRBV2	TRBD1	CASQGQGAPLGGYTF	TGTGCCAGCCAGGGACAGGGGGCACCGTTGGGCGGCTACACCTTC
NA	TRBJ2-1	13	TRBV10-3	NA	CAISEGSYNEQFF	TGTGCCATCAGTGAAGGGTCCTACAATGAGCAGTTCTTC
NA	TRBJ2-7	15	TRBV27	NA	CASSALVTGTYEQYF	TGTGCCAGCAGTGCCTTGGTAACTGGTACCTACGAGCAGTACTTC
NA	TRBJ2-7	14	TRBV28	NA	CASSLGQARDEQYF	TGTGCCAGCAGTCTAGGACAAGCTCGGGACGAGCAGTACTTC
NA	TRBJ1-2	13	TRBV6-1	TRBD1	CASRRTGSEGYTF	TGTGCCAGCAGAAGGACAGGGTCCGAGGGCTACACCTTC
NA	TRBJ2-7	16	TRBV28	TRBD1	CASRTLPGQGFDEQYF	TGTGCCAGCAGAACTTTACCGGGACAGGGGTTCGACGAGCAGTACTTC
NA	TRBJ2-5	16	TRBV7-2	NA	CASSLFDRQVQETQYF	TGTGCCAGCAGCTTATTTGATCGACAGGTCCAAGAGACCCAGTACTTC
NA	TRBJ2-7	14	TRBV30	TRBD2	CAWNGGLAGDEQYF	TGTGCCTGGAACGGCGGACTAGCGGGAGACGAGCAGTACTTC
NA	TRBJ1-3	13	TRBV2	NA	CASREDSGNTIYF	TGTGCCAGCAGGGAAGATTCAGGAAACACCATATATTTT
NA	TRBJ1-5	13	TRBV28	NA	CANAPGRNQPQHF	TGTGCCAACGCACCCGGACGGAATCAGCCCCAGCATTTT
once	TRBJ2-3	16	TRBV5-1	TRBD2	CASKPGLAGGTDTQYF	TGCGCCAGCAAACCCGGGCTAGCGGGAGGCACAGATACGCAGTATTTT
NA	TRBJ2-7	15	TRBV10-3	TRBD2	CAISLASGQIYEQYF	TGTGCCATCAGCCTAGCTAGCGGGCAAATTTACGAGCAGTACTTC
NA	TRBJ1-1	14	TRBV6-1	TRBD1	CASSEDRGDTEAFF	TGTGCCAGCAGTGAAGACAGGGGGGACACTGAAGCTTTCTTT
few	TRBJ2-3	17	TRBV28	TRBD2	CASSENMGGVDTDTQYF	TGTGCCAGCAGTGAGAATATGGGGGGGGTTGACACAGATACGCAGTATTTT
NA	TRBJ2-1	15	TRBV5-8	TRBD1	CASSEPGQGANEQFF	TGTGCCAGCAGCGAACCGGGACAGGGGGCAAATGAGCAGTTCTTC
NA	TRBJ2-7	15	TRBV2	TRBD2	CASTGGGENSYEQYF	TGTGCCAGCACGGGGGGGGGCGAGAATTCCTACGAGCAGTACTTC
NA	TRBJ1-5	13	TRBV5-4	NA	CASSSDPGQPQHF	TGTGCCAGCAGTTCGGACCCAGGGCAGCCCCAGCATTTT
NA	TRBJ2-2	15	TRBV5-8	NA	CASSSGNARAGELFF	TGTGCCAGCAGCTCAGGGAATGCACGGGCCGGGGAGCTGTTTTTT
few	TRBJ2-3	16	TRBV7-8	TRBD2	CASRLKREGGTDTQYF	TGTGCCAGCAGACTTAAGCGGGAGGGAGGCACAGATACGCAGTATTTT
NA	TRBJ1-5	14	TRBV2	TRBD1	CASSVLTGDQPQHF	TGTGCCAGCAGTGTTCTTACAGGGGATCAGCCCCAGCATTTT
NA	TRBJ2-2	15	TRBV19	NA	CASIGEGRFAGELFF	TGTGCCAGTATAGGAGAGGGTCGGTTCGCCGGGGAGCTGTTTTTT
once	TRBJ1-5	16	TRBV5-6	NA	CASSLTGVYSNQPQHF	TGTGCCAGCAGCTTGACCGGGGTTTATAGCAATCAGCCCCAGCATTTT